A selection of T cell receptor beta chains follows, all from one sample in a study of T cell repertoires in cytomegalovirus infection. TCRdb re-analysed the reads in MiXCR, keeping a single row per CDR3 protein. The sample lists about 130,000 distinct CDR3 sequences; 32% were seen once. No antigen is known for these receptors. Sequenced here: CD8+ T cells from cultured PBMCs, sampled from culture after CMV antigen stimulation. All receptors come from a human donor in good health (CMV status not recorded). Some clones in this sample may be carry-over from other donors' samples. The CDR3 runs from the conserved cysteine through the conserved F or W. The D gene is left open where the match is weak. Size is omitted from some rows. Given values are once, few, many or a class for expanded clones.

D gene	CDR3 length	clone size	V gene	J gene	CDR3 protein	CDR3 DNA
NA	14	NA	TRBV6-5	TRBJ1-5	CASSYYREGQPQHF	TGTGCCAGCAGTTACTACAGGGAGGGTCAGCCCCAGCATTTT
TRBD2	15	NA	TRBV7-6	TRBJ2-1	CASSLAGVVWNEQFF	TGTGCCAGCAGCTTGGCGGGGGTAGTCTGGAATGAGCAGTTCTTC
TRBD1	16	NA	TRBV6-6	TRBJ1-5	CASSYLEGQVNQPQHF	TGTGCCAGCAGTTACCTCGAGGGACAGGTAAATCAGCCCCAGCATTTT
NA	15	few	TRBV3-1	TRBJ1-5	CASSQSIDGNQPQHF	TGTGCCAGCAGCCAAAGTATAGACGGCAATCAGCCCCAGCATTTT
NA	16	NA	TRBV7-6	TRBJ2-3	CASSLGAGSGTDTQYF	TGTGCCAGCAGCTTAGGGGCGGGGTCGGGCACAGATACGCAGTATTTT
TRBD1	17	few	TRBV5-1	TRBJ2-3	CASSFSGQGPHTDTQYF	TGCGCCAGCAGCTTTTCGGGACAGGGTCCCCACACAGATACGCAGTATTTT
NA	15	few	TRBV7-6	TRBJ2-5	CASSFRTDNQETQYF	TGTGCCAGCAGCTTCCGGACGGATAACCAAGAGACCCAGTACTTC
NA	14	NA	TRBV28	TRBJ2-4	CASSPPDPGNIQYF	TGTGCCAGCAGTCCCCCCGACCCGGGAAACATTCAGTACTTC
NA	14	once	TRBV27	TRBJ1-5	CTSSLGGGNQPQHF	TGTACCAGCAGTTTAGGGGGTGGCAATCAGCCCCAGCATTTT
NA	15	NA	TRBV11-2	TRBJ1-1	CASSLAGAPNTEAFF	TGTGCCAGCAGCTTGGCAGGGGCGCCCAACACTGAAGCTTTCTTT
NA	11	NA	TRBV6-1	TRBJ2-4	CASGAGNIQYF	TGTGCCAGCGGGGCCGGGAACATTCAGTACTTC
NA	15	few	TRBV19	TRBJ1-5	CASSTRPLGNQPQHF	TGTGCCAGTAGTACGCGACCCCTGGGCAATCAGCCCCAGCATTTT
NA	17	few	TRBV7-8	TRBJ2-3	CASSSKNRGSYTDTQYF	TGTGCCAGCAGCTCCAAAAATCGGGGAAGTTACACAGATACGCAGTATTTT
TRBD2	17	NA	TRBV12-3/TRBV12-4	TRBJ2-5	CASSLWGVAGWRETQYF	TGTGCCAGCAGTCTTTGGGGAGTAGCGGGTTGGAGGGAGACCCAGTACTTC
TRBD2	15	few	TRBV27	TRBJ2-7	CASSLARGAPDEQYF	TGTGCCAGCAGCTTGGCGCGGGGGGCCCCTGACGAGCAGTACTTC
TRBD1	17	few	TRBV29-1	TRBJ2-6	CSEAPTGWVPGANVLTF	TGCAGCGAAGCACCGACAGGGTGGGTCCCTGGGGCCAACGTCCTGACTTTC
NA	14	many	TRBV6-5	TRBJ1-6	CASSYIQDNSPLHF	TGTGCCAGCAGTTACATCCAGGATAATTCACCCCTCCACTTT
NA	13	few	TRBV12-3/TRBV12-4	TRBJ1-5	CASSERGDQPQHF	TGTGCCAGCAGCGAAAGGGGAGATCAGCCCCAGCATTTT
TRBD2	16	NA	TRBV5-1	TRBJ2-1	CASRFGWLAGVDEQFF	TGCGCCAGCAGATTTGGTTGGCTAGCGGGGGTGGATGAGCAGTTCTTC
NA	17	NA	TRBV5-6	TRBJ2-6	CASSNRDGVSGANVLTF	TGTGCCAGCAGTAACCGGGACGGTGTCTCTGGGGCCAACGTCCTGACTTTC
NA	17	NA	TRBV10-2	TRBJ2-2	CASSVLAGVEGTGELFF	TGCGCCAGCAGTGTGCTAGCAGGCGTTGAGGGCACCGGGGAGCTGTTTTTT
TRBD2	18	NA	TRBV24-1	TRBJ2-1	CATRRDNPSGSPYNEQFF	TGTGCCACCAGGAGGGACAACCCTAGCGGGTCACCTTACAATGAGCAGTTCTTC
NA	13	NA	TRBV7-8	TRBJ1-2	CASKGGIDYGYTF	TGTGCCAGCAAGGGAGGGATAGACTATGGCTACACCTTC
NA	13	NA	TRBV20-1	TRBJ2-1	CSALRGTYNEQFF	TGCAGTGCCCTTCGGGGAACCTACAATGAGCAGTTCTTC
NA	15	NA	TRBV20-1	TRBJ1-5	CSARDLERVDQPQHF	TGCAGTGCTAGAGATCTAGAAAGGGTTGATCAGCCCCAGCATTTT
NA	12	NA	TRBV20-1	TRBJ2-3	CSATTGIDTQYF	TGCAGTGCTACGACAGGAATAGATACGCAGTATTTT
NA	15	few	TRBV15	TRBJ1-5	CATSRDGYSNQPQHF	TGTGCCACCAGCAGAGACGGGTATAGCAATCAGCCCCAGCATTTT
NA	13	NA	TRBV15	TRBJ2-5	CATSRRYGETQYF	TGTGCCACCAGCAGGCGATATGGAGAGACCCAGTACTTC
NA	13	NA	TRBV27	TRBJ2-7	CASSLTVTYEQYF	TGTGCCAGCAGTTTAACAGTTACCTACGAGCAGTACTTC
TRBD1	15	many	TRBV19	TRBJ1-1	CASILYPGTGNEAFF	TGTGCCAGTATCCTTTACCCCGGGACAGGTAACGAAGCTTTCTTT
NA	16	many	TRBV7-2	TRBJ2-1	CASSLVGQPSYNEQFF	TGTGCCAGCAGCTTAGTTGGACAGCCCTCCTACAATGAGCAGTTCTTC
NA	15	few	TRBV5-5	TRBJ1-6	CASSWGPSENSPLHF	TGTGCCAGCAGCTGGGGACCGTCAGAAAATTCACCCCTCCACTTT
TRBD2	15	NA	TRBV12-3/TRBV12-4	TRBJ2-1	CASSLSGISYNEQFF	TGTGCCAGCAGTTTGAGCGGGATCTCCTACAATGAGCAGTTCTTC
NA	12	NA	TRBV12-3/TRBV12-4	TRBJ2-3	CASTMGTDTQYF	TGTGCCAGCACAATGGGCACAGATACGCAGTATTTT
NA	13	NA	TRBV7-2	TRBJ2-3	CASSGGPADTQYF	TGTGCCAGCAGCGGGGGCCCCGCAGATACGCAGTATTTT
TRBD2	16	NA	TRBV7-6	TRBJ2-5	CASSLVSGGDRETQYF	TGTGCCAGCAGCTTAGTGAGCGGGGGGGATCGGGAGACCCAGTACTTC
NA	15	NA	TRBV4-3	TRBJ2-7	CASSQEFLSGDEQYF	TGCGCCAGCAGCCAAGAATTTTTGAGTGGGGACGAGCAGTACTTC
NA	13	once	TRBV7-6	TRBJ1-1	CASSGGNWVEAFF	TGTGCCAGCAGCGGCGGAAACTGGGTGGAAGCTTTCTTT
NA	14	few	TRBV11-2	TRBJ2-7	CASSSGRWWDEQYF	TGTGCCAGCAGCTCAGGTCGGTGGTGGGACGAGCAGTACTTC
NA	17	NA	TRBV6-1	TRBJ1-4	CASSEALPGTTNEKLFF	TGTGCCAGCAGTGAAGCGCTTCCCGGAACAACTAATGAAAAACTGTTTTTT
NA	12	few	TRBV6-6	TRBJ2-1	CASSGHYNEQFF	TGTGCCAGCAGCGGACACTACAATGAGCAGTTCTTC
TRBD1	14	once	TRBV27	TRBJ1-2	CASSSGQVDYGYTF	TGTGCCAGCAGTTCGGGACAGGTAGACTATGGCTACACCTTC
NA	15	many	TRBV13	TRBJ1-1	CASSNRLTQNTEAFF	TGTGCCAGCAGCAACCGACTGACACAAAACACTGAAGCTTTCTTT